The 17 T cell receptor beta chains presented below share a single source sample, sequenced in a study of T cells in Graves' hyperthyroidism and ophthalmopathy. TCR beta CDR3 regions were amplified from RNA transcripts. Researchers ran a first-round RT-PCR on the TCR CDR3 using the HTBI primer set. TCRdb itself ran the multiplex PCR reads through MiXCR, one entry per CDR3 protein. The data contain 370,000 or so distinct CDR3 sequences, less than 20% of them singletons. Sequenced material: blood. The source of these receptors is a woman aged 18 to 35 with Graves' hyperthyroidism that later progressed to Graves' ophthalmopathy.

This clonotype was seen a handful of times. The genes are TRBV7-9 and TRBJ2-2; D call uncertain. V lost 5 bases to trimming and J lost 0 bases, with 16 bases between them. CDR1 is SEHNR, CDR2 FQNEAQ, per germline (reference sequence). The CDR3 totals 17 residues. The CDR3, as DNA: TGTGCCAGCAGCCGTAACCCAGGAGACCCGAACACCGGGGAGCTGTTTTTT. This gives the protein CASSRNPGDPNTGELFF.

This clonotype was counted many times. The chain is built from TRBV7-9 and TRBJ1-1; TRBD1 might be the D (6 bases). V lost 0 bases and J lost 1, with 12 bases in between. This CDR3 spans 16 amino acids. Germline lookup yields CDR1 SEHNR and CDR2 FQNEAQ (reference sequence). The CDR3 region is CASSLAWGQENTEAFF. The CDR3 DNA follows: TGTGCCAGCAGCTTAGCATGGGGACAAGAGAACACTGAAGCTTTCTTT.

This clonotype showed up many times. CDR3 DNA sequence: TGTGCCAGCAGCTACAGGGTCTCCTACAATGAGCAGTTCTTC. This gives the protein CASSYRVSYNEQFF. The V gene is TRBV2, the J gene TRBJ2-1; TRBD1 is a possible D gene (6 bases). The V gene lost 6 bases and the J gene lost 0 bases, with 9 bases spanning the gap. The CDR3 is 14 amino acids. Germline V gene sequence: CDR1 SNHLY, CDR2 FYNNEI.

The DNA of the CDR3 is TGCGCCAGCAGCTATACTAGCGGGAGGGCCGGGGAGACCCAGTACTTC. Translating it yields CASSYTSGRAGETQYF. The chain is built from TRBV5-1 and TRBJ2-5, with 13 bases identical to TRBD2. CDR1 is SGHRS, CDR2 YFSETQ, per germline. The CDR3 consists of 16 residues. Trimming took 3 bases from V and 5 from J; bases not matched to a gene: 7.

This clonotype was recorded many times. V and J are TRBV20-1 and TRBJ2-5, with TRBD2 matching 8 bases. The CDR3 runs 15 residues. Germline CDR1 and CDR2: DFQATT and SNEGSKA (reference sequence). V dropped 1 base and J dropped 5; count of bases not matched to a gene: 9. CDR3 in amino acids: CSARVGTRFGETQYF. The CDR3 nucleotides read TGCAGTGCTAGAGTCGGGACTAGGTTCGGGGAGACCCAGTACTTC.

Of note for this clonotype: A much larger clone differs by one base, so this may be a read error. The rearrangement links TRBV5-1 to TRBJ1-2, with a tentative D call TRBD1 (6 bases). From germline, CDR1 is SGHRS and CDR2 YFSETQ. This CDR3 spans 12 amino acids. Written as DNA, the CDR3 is TGCGCCAGCAGTTTTTCAGGGGCGGGCTCCACCTTC. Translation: CASSFSGAGSTF.

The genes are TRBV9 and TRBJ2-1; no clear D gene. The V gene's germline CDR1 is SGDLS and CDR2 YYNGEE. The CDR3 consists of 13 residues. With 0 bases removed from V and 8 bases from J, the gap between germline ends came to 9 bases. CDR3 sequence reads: CASSVGGSYEQFF. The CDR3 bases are TGTGCCAGCAGCGTAGGGGGTAGCTATGAGCAGTTCTTC.

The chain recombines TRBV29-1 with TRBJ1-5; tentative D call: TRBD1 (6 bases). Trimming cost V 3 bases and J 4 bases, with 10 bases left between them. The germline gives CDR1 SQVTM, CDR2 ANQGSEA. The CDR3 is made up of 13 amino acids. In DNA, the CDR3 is TGCAGCGTTGATATGGGGGCTAATCAGCCCCAGCATTTT. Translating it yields CSVDMGANQPQHF.

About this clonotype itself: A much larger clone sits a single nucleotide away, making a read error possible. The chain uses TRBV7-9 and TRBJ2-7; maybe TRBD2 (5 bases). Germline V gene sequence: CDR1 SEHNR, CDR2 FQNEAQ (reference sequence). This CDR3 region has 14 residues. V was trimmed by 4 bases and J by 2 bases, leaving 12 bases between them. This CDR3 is CASSSGILTYEQYF. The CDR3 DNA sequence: TGTGCCAGCAGCTCCGGGATCCTGACCTACGAGCAGTACTTC.

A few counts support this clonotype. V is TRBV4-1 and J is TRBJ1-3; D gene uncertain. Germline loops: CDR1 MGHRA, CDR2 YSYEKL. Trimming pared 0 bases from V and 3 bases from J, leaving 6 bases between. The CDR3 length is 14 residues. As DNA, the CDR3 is TGCGCCAGCAGCCAAGACAGGCTTGGAAACACCATATATTTT. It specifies CASSQDRLGNTIYF.

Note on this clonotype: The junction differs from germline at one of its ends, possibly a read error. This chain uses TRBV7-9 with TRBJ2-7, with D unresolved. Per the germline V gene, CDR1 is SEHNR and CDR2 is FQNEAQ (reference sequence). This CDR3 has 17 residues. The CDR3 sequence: CASSLVEGSEFVYERYF. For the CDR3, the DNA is TGTGCCAGCAGCTTAGTAGAAGGGTCAGAATTCGTGTACGAGCGGTACTTC.

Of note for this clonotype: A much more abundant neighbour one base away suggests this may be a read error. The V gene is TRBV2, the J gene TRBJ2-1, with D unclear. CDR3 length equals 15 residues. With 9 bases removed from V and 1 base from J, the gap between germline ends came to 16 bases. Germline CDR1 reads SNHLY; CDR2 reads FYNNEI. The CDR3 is CASGRRPTSYNEQFF. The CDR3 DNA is TGTGCCAGTGGCCGGCGCCCTACTTCCTACAATGAGCAGTTCTTC.

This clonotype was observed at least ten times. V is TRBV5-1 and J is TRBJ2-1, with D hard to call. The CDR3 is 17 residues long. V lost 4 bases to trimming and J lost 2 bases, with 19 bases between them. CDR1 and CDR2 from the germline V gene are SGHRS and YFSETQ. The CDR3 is CASSPEEGFEPYNEQFF. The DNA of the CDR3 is TGCGCCAGCAGCCCAGAGGAAGGGTTTGAACCCTACAATGAGCAGTTCTTC.

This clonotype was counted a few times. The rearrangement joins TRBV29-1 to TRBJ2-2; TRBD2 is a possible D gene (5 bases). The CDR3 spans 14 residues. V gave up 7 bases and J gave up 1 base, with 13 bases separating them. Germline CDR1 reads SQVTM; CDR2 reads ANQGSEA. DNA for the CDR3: TGCAGCGCTGGAAACGGGGTGAACACCGGGGAGCTGTTTTTT. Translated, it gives CSAGNGVNTGELFF.

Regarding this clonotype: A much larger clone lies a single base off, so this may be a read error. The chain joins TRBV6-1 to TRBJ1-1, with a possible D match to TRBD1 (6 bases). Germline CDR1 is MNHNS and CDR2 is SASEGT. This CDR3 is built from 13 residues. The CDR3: CASSHGRGTGAFF. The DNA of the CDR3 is TGTGCCAGCAGCCACGGCAGGGGCACTGGAGCTTTCTTT.

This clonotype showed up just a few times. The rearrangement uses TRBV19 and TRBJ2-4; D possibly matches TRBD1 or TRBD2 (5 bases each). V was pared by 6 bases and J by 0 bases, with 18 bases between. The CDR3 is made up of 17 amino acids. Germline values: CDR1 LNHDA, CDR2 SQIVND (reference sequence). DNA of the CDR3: TGTGCCAGTAGAGCGTGGGACGCCGGGCGAGCCAAAAACATTCAGTACTTC. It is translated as CASRAWDAGRAKNIQYF.

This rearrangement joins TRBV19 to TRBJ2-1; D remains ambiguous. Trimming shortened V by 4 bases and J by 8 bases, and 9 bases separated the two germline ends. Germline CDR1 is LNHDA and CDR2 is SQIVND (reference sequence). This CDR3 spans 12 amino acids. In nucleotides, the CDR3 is TGTGCCAGTAGTAACTTTTGGGATGAGCAGTTCTTC. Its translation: CASSNFWDEQFF.